These 30 T cell receptor beta chains were all obtained from the same sample, sequenced in a study of T cells expressing NK-cell markers. TCRdb re-called the 5' RACE reads, yielding one record per CDR3 amino acid sequence without DNA. The ten top clones account for about 7.3%, within a sample of about 450,000 distinct CDR3 sequences. Material: blood T cells: a sorted CD56 or NKG2C T cell subset, CD4+ or CD8+ T cells, or bulk PBMC T cells (not recorded which). Receptors originate from a woman aged 18 to 75 in good health.

The V call is TRBV18, the J call TRBJ1-2. The CDR3 extends over 16 amino acids. Germline assignment: CDR1 KGHSH and CDR2 LQKENI. The CDR3 reads CASSPPAADQRYGYTF.

The chain couples TRBV20-1 to TRBJ2-1; the D call from TCRdb, TRBD1, cannot be confirmed without DNA. Germline assignment: CDR1 DFQATT and CDR2 SNEGSKA (reference sequence). The CDR3 is 13 amino acids. CDR3 sequence: CSADVGASNEQFF.

This chain joins TRBV11-2 and TRBJ2-1; TCRdb designates TRBD1, a call that cannot be tested without DNA. From germline, CDR1 is SGHAT and CDR2 FQNNGV. The length of the CDR3 is 13 residues. This CDR3 is CASSPTTDNEQFF.

The chain links TRBV12-3 or TRBV12-4 to TRBJ1-2; TCRdb's D call of TRBD1 is untestable without DNA. This CDR3 contains 15 residues. The CDR3 loop reads CASSLRTGVGYGYTF.

This chain joins TRBV5-1 and TRBJ1-1. The CDR3 extends over 13 amino acids. Germline CDR1 is SGHRS and CDR2 is YFSETQ. This CDR3 reads CASSLPDNTEAFF. The full variable domain, with the rest looked up from reference TRBV5-1 and TRBJ1-1, is KAGVTQTPRYLIKTRGQQVTLSCSPISGHRSVSWYQQTPGQGLQFLFEYFSETQRNKGNFPGRFSGRQFSNSRSEMNVSTLELGDSALYLCASSLPDNTEAFFGQGTRLTVV.

The chain combines TRBV20-1 with TRBJ2-7; TCRdb's assignment of TRBD2 cannot be checked, as there is no DNA. CDR1 and CDR2 (germline): DFQATT, SNEGSKA (reference sequence). The CDR3 runs to 15 residues. The CDR3 loop is CSARGGTSGRYEQYF.

The CDR3 here is CASSTDPVRGEQYF. This rearrangement joins TRBV7-6 to TRBJ2-7. The CDR3 spans 14 residues. Germline lookup yields CDR1 SGHVS and CDR2 FNYEAQ.

The chain is built from TRBV12-3 or TRBV12-4 and TRBJ2-3. The length of the CDR3 is 13 residues. CDR3 residues: CASSDGYSDTQYF.

The CDR3 is CASSLEGSGRDGEKLFF. The rearrangement uses TRBV12-3 or TRBV12-4 and TRBJ1-4. This CDR3 contains 17 residues.

This chain uses TRBV6-1 with TRBJ2-1; with no DNA, the TCRdb D assignment of TRBD1 cannot be verified. There are 13 residues in the CDR3. CDR1 is MNHNS and CDR2 is SASEGT in the germline V gene. CDR3 sequence reads: CASGDDRRNEQFF.

The V call is TRBV12-3 or TRBV12-4, the J call TRBJ1-5; the TRBD1 assignment by TCRdb is unverifiable without DNA. This CDR3 comprises 15 residues. This chain's CDR3 is CASSFTGVRNQPQHF.

The V and J genes are TRBV6-5 and TRBJ1-1. The CDR3 spans 13 residues. Germline lookup yields CDR1 MNHEY and CDR2 SVGAGI. The CDR3 region is CASSYAGNREAFF.

This rearrangement joins TRBV15 to TRBJ2-3; TCRdb picks TRBD2, but there is no DNA to check that call. Germline CDR1 reads LNHNV; CDR2 reads YYDKDF (reference sequence). The CDR3 runs to 14 residues. This CDR3 is CATYYRVAGDTQYF.

CDR3: CSARDIHHEQFF. The V call is TRBV20-1, the J call TRBJ2-1. The CDR3 covers 12 residues. Germline V gives CDR1 DFQATT, CDR2 SNEGSKA (reference sequence).

The V gene is TRBV20-1, the J gene TRBJ2-1; TCRdb indicates TRBD2, and absent DNA this call remains unverified. CDR1 and CDR2 from the germline V gene are DFQATT and SNEGSKA (reference sequence). The CDR3 has 11 amino acids. The CDR3 loop reads CSARKAGEQFF.

The rearrangement uses TRBV29-1 and TRBJ2-4; there is no DNA to check the TCRdb D call of TRBD1. CDR3 length: 15 residues. Per the germline V gene, CDR1 is SQVTM and CDR2 is ANQGSEA. This CDR3 is CSVGGGQGGKNIQYF.

The chain joins TRBV12-3 or TRBV12-4 to TRBJ2-3; checking the TCRdb D call of TRBD2 is not possible without DNA. The CDR3 consists of 16 residues. The CDR3 sequence: CASSRLAGGLTDTQYF.

J is TRBJ2-3 and V is TRBV10-3. This CDR3 contains 15 residues. Germline CDR1 ENHRY, CDR2 SYGVKD. The CDR3 spells CAISESAGYTDTQYF.

V usage is TRBV27 and J usage is TRBJ1-2; the TCRdb call, TRBD1, lacks DNA for checking. The germline V gene encodes CDR1 MNHEY and CDR2 SMNVEV (reference sequence). This CDR3 has 15 residues. This CDR3 reads CASSEGNRDVRGYTF.

The chain uses TRBV29-1 and TRBJ2-3. The length of the CDR3 is 11 residues. Germline V gene lookup returns CDR1 SQVTM and CDR2 ANQGSEA. CDR3 loop: CSVDETDTQYF.

The J gene is TRBJ2-1, the V gene TRBV5-4; TCRdb calls TRBD2, which cannot be checked without DNA. The germline V gene encodes CDR1 SGHNT and CDR2 YYREEE (reference sequence). CDR3 length: 19 amino acids. The CDR3 spells CASSLSLAGARPPYNEQFF.

V gene TRBV6-1 combines with J gene TRBJ1-4. The CDR3 totals 13 residues. Looked up from germline, CDR1 is MNHNS and CDR2 is SASEGT. CDR3 loop: CASTGVGDEKLFF.

The CDR3 is CAWRRLAGGPAYNEQFF. The rearrangement uses TRBV30 and TRBJ2-1; TCRdb lists TRBD2, though no DNA is available to test this call. Germline CDR1 and CDR2: GTSNPN and SVGIG (reference sequence). The CDR3 covers 17 residues.

The J gene is TRBJ2-7, the V gene TRBV6-5. Germline CDR1 and CDR2: MNHEY and SVGAGI. The CDR3 sequence is 14 residues long. The CDR3 is CASSYSGQSYEQYF.

This sequence joins TRBV4-3 and TRBJ1-2. The germline V gene has CDR1 LGHNA and CDR2 YSLEER. CDR3 length equals 14 residues. The CDR3 region is CASSRDSTNYGYTF.

The V call is TRBV5-4, the J call TRBJ2-3; with no DNA, the TCRdb D assignment of TRBD1 cannot be verified. Germline V lookup: CDR1 SGHNT, CDR2 YYREEE (reference sequence). CDR3 length: 14 amino acids. The CDR3 spells CASGSQQGEDTQYF.

V gene TRBV27 combines with J gene TRBJ2-1. The CDR3 has 13 amino acids. Germline CDR1 MNHEY, CDR2 SMNVEV (reference sequence). The CDR3 sequence is CASSSPWYNEQFF.

This sequence joins TRBV29-1 and TRBJ2-7; without DNA, the TCRdb call of TRBD2 cannot be checked. Germline V CDR1 and CDR2: SQVTM, ANQGSEA. CDR3 length: 15 amino acids. The chain's CDR3 is CSVEGPGGPVGEQYF.

The rearrangement joins TRBV7-8 to TRBJ2-4. CDR1 SGHVS and CDR2 FQNEAQ come from the germline V gene. The CDR3 loop spans 13 amino acids. The CDR3 protein is CASSLVGKNIQYF.

The rearrangement links TRBV6-2 or TRBV6-3 to TRBJ2-1; the TCRdb call, TRBD1, lacks DNA for checking. Germline CDR1 is MNHEY and CDR2 is SVGEGT. The CDR3 length is 18 residues. Here the CDR3 reads CASSSPTSPASSYNEQFF.